A selection of T cell receptor beta chains follows, all from one sample in a study of identical twins. In TCRdb, the 5' RACE reads were re-called with MiXCR into one record per CDR3 protein. Of a few hundred thousand distinct CDR3 sequences in the sample, nearly 10% were seen once. These data also featured in a second study, about yellow fever vaccine responses in identical twins.

Sequencing was carried out using PBMCs. Every receptor here comes from a woman between 18 and 29 years old in good health. CDR3s include the opening cysteine and the closing phenylalanine or tryptophan. A D gene is named only where the DNA matches it firmly. A clone size is listed for some rows: how often the clone was seen (once, few, many), or a class if it is expanded.

d_gene: -; v_gene: TRBV7-9; abundance: many; j_gene: TRBJ2-7; CDR3nt: TGTGCCAGCAGCCTCCGGGACCCACCCTTGAGCTCCTACGAGCAGTACTTC; CDR3aa: CASSLRDPPLSSYEQYF
d_gene: -; v_gene: TRBV30; abundance: -; j_gene: TRBJ1-2; CDR3nt: TGTGCCTGGGGGGGCTATGGCTACACCTTC; CDR3aa: CAWGGYGYTF
d_gene: TRBD1; v_gene: TRBV6-2/TRBV6-3; abundance: many; j_gene: TRBJ2-2; CDR3nt: TGTGCCAGCAGTGACCCACAGGGGCCCTACACCGGGGAGCTGTTTTTT; CDR3aa: CASSDPQGPYTGELFF
d_gene: TRBD2; v_gene: TRBV3-1; abundance: many; j_gene: TRBJ2-2; CDR3nt: TGTGCCAGCAGCCAAGAGCGGTTAGCGGGCCTCTGGGAGCTGTTTTTT; CDR3aa: CASSQERLAGLWELFF
d_gene: TRBD2; v_gene: TRBV10-3; abundance: -; j_gene: TRBJ2-3; CDR3nt: TGTGCCATCAGTAAAGCACTAGCGGGGTATACAGATACGCAGTATTTT; CDR3aa: CAISKALAGYTDTQYF
d_gene: TRBD1; v_gene: TRBV6-2/TRBV6-3; abundance: -; j_gene: TRBJ2-7; CDR3nt: TGTGCCAGCACCAGGGGGTCCTACTACGAGCAGTACTTC; CDR3aa: CASTRGSYYEQYF
d_gene: -; v_gene: TRBV5-1; abundance: -; j_gene: TRBJ2-1; CDR3nt: TGCGCCAGCAGCCGGTGGCGGGAACCGAACTCTGATGAGCAGTTCTTC; CDR3aa: CASSRWREPNSDEQFF
d_gene: -; v_gene: TRBV4-3; abundance: few; j_gene: TRBJ2-3; CDR3nt: TGCGCCAGCAGCCAAGATTCCGGAGGGGTACAGGGGACCCTCACAGATACGCAGTATTTT; CDR3aa: CASSQDSGGVQGTLTDTQYF
d_gene: TRBD2; v_gene: TRBV4-1; abundance: -; j_gene: TRBJ2-2; CDR3nt: TGCGCCAGCAGCCAAGATGCACTAGCGGGAACTGCCCTGGGCGGGGAGCTGTTTTTT; CDR3aa: CASSQDALAGTALGGELFF
d_gene: -; v_gene: TRBV20-1; abundance: -; j_gene: TRBJ2-3; CDR3nt: TGCAGTGCTAGAGAGAACCTCCAGAGATCTGCGCAGTATTTT; CDR3aa: CSARENLQRSAQYF
d_gene: TRBD2; v_gene: TRBV12-3/TRBV12-4; abundance: few; j_gene: TRBJ2-3; CDR3nt: TGTGCCAGCAGTTTTAACGGCGGGGGGGGGAGCACAGATACGCAGTATTTT; CDR3aa: CASSFNGGGGSTDTQYF
d_gene: -; v_gene: TRBV7-9; abundance: -; j_gene: TRBJ2-3; CDR3nt: TGTGCCAGCAGCTCGCGAGGGTTCGGCCCAGATACGCAGTATTTT; CDR3aa: CASSSRGFGPDTQYF
d_gene: -; v_gene: TRBV6-2/TRBV6-3; abundance: few; j_gene: TRBJ2-2; CDR3nt: TGTGCCAGCCGCTTTTCTGATCGGGTGGGGAACACCGGGGAGCTGTTTTTT; CDR3aa: CASRFSDRVGNTGELFF
d_gene: TRBD2; v_gene: TRBV2; abundance: -; j_gene: TRBJ2-3; CDR3nt: TGTGCCAGCCCACCCCTAGCGGGAGGAACAGATACGCAGTATTTT; CDR3aa: CASPPLAGGTDTQYF
d_gene: -; v_gene: TRBV25-1; abundance: few; j_gene: TRBJ1-1; CDR3nt: TGTGCCAGCAGTACAACAGGGAGTCTCACTGAAGCTTTCTTT; CDR3aa: CASSTTGSLTEAFF
d_gene: TRBD1; v_gene: TRBV7-8; abundance: -; j_gene: TRBJ2-2; CDR3nt: TGTGCCAGCAGCTGGGGACAGGGGTCCGGGGAGCTGTTTTTT; CDR3aa: CASSWGQGSGELFF
d_gene: TRBD1; v_gene: TRBV5-6; abundance: -; j_gene: TRBJ2-1; CDR3nt: TGTGCCAGCGGGGACAGGTACAATGAGCAGTTCTTC; CDR3aa: CASGDRYNEQFF
d_gene: -; v_gene: TRBV28; abundance: many; j_gene: TRBJ2-3; CDR3nt: TGTGCCAGCAGTTTCCTTTCGGGCGACACAGATACGCAGTATTTT; CDR3aa: CASSFLSGDTDTQYF
d_gene: TRBD1; v_gene: TRBV29-1; abundance: many; j_gene: TRBJ2-2; CDR3nt: TGCAGCGTTGAAGTCCCGGGACAGGGGGCCTCCGGGGAGCTGTTTTTT; CDR3aa: CSVEVPGQGASGELFF
d_gene: -; v_gene: TRBV7-9; abundance: many; j_gene: TRBJ1-1; CDR3nt: TGTGCCAGCAGCTCCACAACTGAAGCTTTCTTT; CDR3aa: CASSSTTEAFF
d_gene: TRBD2; v_gene: TRBV5-4; abundance: -; j_gene: TRBJ2-1; CDR3nt: TGTGCCAGCAGCCTGGGACTAGCGGGGGCCCAATCGTACAATGAGCAGTTCTTC; CDR3aa: CASSLGLAGAQSYNEQFF
d_gene: -; v_gene: TRBV6-1; abundance: -; j_gene: TRBJ1-2; CDR3nt: TGTGCCAGCAGCCCGGACAGAGCGGGCGGCTACACCTTC; CDR3aa: CASSPDRAGGYTF
d_gene: -; v_gene: TRBV20-1; abundance: -; j_gene: TRBJ2-3; CDR3nt: TGCAGTGTCGCACTTCCCCGAAACGGCGATACGCAGTATTTT; CDR3aa: CSVALPRNGDTQYF
d_gene: -; v_gene: TRBV7-9; abundance: -; j_gene: TRBJ2-2; CDR3nt: TGTGCCAGCAGCTTAGCGGGGGAAGGAGGCGGGGAGCTGTTTTTT; CDR3aa: CASSLAGEGGGELFF
d_gene: TRBD2; v_gene: TRBV28; abundance: -; j_gene: TRBJ2-3; CDR3nt: TGTGCCAGCAGTTCGAGACTAGCGGGAGCTTTACTCACAGATACGCAGTATTTT; CDR3aa: CASSSRLAGALLTDTQYF
d_gene: -; v_gene: TRBV27; abundance: many; j_gene: TRBJ2-3; CDR3nt: TGTGCCAGCAGTTCACCCCCAAGTACGCAGTATTTT; CDR3aa: CASSSPPSTQYF
d_gene: TRBD2; v_gene: TRBV11-1; abundance: -; j_gene: TRBJ2-1; CDR3nt: TGTGCCAGCAGCCCTAGGACTAGCGACGACAATGAGCAGTTCTTC; CDR3aa: CASSPRTSDDNEQFF
d_gene: -; v_gene: TRBV7-8; abundance: many; j_gene: TRBJ2-1; CDR3nt: TGTGCCAGCAGCCTCCGATCGTGGGTATCTGTCGATGAGCAGTTCTTC; CDR3aa: CASSLRSWVSVDEQFF
d_gene: -; v_gene: TRBV5-1; abundance: few; j_gene: TRBJ2-2; CDR3nt: TGCGCCAGCAGCTTGGCGAGCGTTAACACCGGGGAGCTGTTTTTT; CDR3aa: CASSLASVNTGELFF
d_gene: -; v_gene: TRBV5-1; abundance: many; j_gene: TRBJ1-1; CDR3nt: TGCGCCAGCAGCTTGGCGGGGGACCCAGGCTCTGAAGCTTTCTTT; CDR3aa: CASSLAGDPGSEAFF
d_gene: TRBD2; v_gene: TRBV5-1; abundance: -; j_gene: TRBJ2-3; CDR3nt: TGCGCCAGCAGCCCGGGGACTAGCGGGAGAGATCCCAGGGGTACGCAGTATTTT; CDR3aa: CASSPGTSGRDPRGTQYF
d_gene: -; v_gene: TRBV6-5; abundance: -; j_gene: TRBJ2-7; CDR3nt: TGTGCCAGCAGTTACAGCGCGGCCAGGCCCTCCGACGAGCAGTACTTC; CDR3aa: CASSYSAARPSDEQYF
d_gene: TRBD1; v_gene: TRBV10-3; abundance: -; j_gene: TRBJ2-2; CDR3nt: TGTGCCACGCGCCGGATAGGGACAGCGAACACCGGGGAGCTGTTTTTT; CDR3aa: CATRRIGTANTGELFF
d_gene: TRBD2; v_gene: TRBV6-2/TRBV6-3; abundance: -; j_gene: TRBJ2-6; CDR3nt: TGTGCCAGCAGTTACTCGACTAGCGGGAGACCTGGGGCCAACGTCCTGACTTTC; CDR3aa: CASSYSTSGRPGANVLTF
d_gene: -; v_gene: TRBV29-1; abundance: many; j_gene: TRBJ2-5; CDR3nt: TGCAGCGTTGGTTGGACCCAAGAGACCCAGTACTTC; CDR3aa: CSVGWTQETQYF
d_gene: -; v_gene: TRBV3-1; abundance: -; j_gene: TRBJ1-1; CDR3nt: TGTGCCAGCAGCCACTTGGACGGACTGAACACTGAAGCTTTCTTT; CDR3aa: CASSHLDGLNTEAFF
d_gene: -; v_gene: TRBV29-1; abundance: few; j_gene: TRBJ2-7; CDR3nt: TGCAGCGTCGCGGCGACAGCCTACGAGCAGTACTTC; CDR3aa: CSVAATAYEQYF